This T cell receptor (beta chain) was documented in a study of blood T cell repertoires in COVID-19. Study details: Samples representing acute and convalescent COVID-19 were sourced from the United States, Italy and Spain. T cells, B-cell-depleted T cells, or PBMCs supplied cDNA or gDNA.

CDR3 length equals 14 residues. Looked up from germline, CDR1 is SGHTA and CDR2 is FQGNSA. Trimming removed 5 bases at V and 0 bases at J, with 9 bases between. As processed by the authors: The assay estimated nucleated cells by amplifying reference gene primers. Sequencing used immunoSEQ multiplex PCR; TCRdb keeps in-frame clones, though not all of them. Clone size and V and J calls were adopted from that table, with D and trimming inferred from the DNA. This repertoire shows about 370,000 clones, nearly 90% found once; its top ten account for around 7%. The sequenced material came from peripheral blood. V gene TRBV7-2 combines with J gene TRBJ2-3, with D maybe TRBD2 (5 bases). This receptor was identified in a man aged 18 to 35 with active or convalescent COVID-19. The CDR3 here is CASSPDLSTDTQYF. In nucleotides, the CDR3 is TGTGCCAGCAGCCCGGACTTAAGCACAGATACGCAGTATTTT.